This T cell receptor beta chain was documented in a study of blood T cell repertoires in COVID-19. This clone was recorded only once. Using immunoSEQ multiplex PCR, the repertoire was profiled, and TCRdb retains in-frame clones only, with some absent. The table shows about 280,000 clones, with roughly 85% occurring only once. Sequencing was carried out using peripheral blood. The TCR comes from a man in his fifties with active or convalescent COVID-19.

The CDR3 nucleotides read TGTGCCAGTAGTATCAACGGACAGGGGGCGAGTGGCTACACCTTC. Its protein product is CASSINGQGASGYTF. The genes are TRBV19 and TRBJ1-2; 11 bases align to TRBD1. The V segment lost 3 bases and the J segment 7 bases; nucleotides outside the gene matches: 7. This CDR3 has 15 amino acids. CDR1 LNHDA and CDR2 SQIVND come from the germline V gene (reference sequence).